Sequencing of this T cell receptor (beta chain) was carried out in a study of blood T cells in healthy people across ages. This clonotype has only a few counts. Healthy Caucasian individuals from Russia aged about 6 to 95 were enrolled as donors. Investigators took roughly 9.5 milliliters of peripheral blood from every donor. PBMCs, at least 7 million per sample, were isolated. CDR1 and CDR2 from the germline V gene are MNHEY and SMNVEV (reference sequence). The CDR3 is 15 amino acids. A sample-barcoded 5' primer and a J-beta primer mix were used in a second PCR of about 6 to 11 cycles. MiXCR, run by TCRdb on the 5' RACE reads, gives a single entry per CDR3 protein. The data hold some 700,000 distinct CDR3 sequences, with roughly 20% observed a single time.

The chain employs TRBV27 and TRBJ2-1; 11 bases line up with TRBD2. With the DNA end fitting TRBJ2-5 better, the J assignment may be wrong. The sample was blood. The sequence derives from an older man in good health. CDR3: CASSLYSGREQTQYF. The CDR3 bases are TGTGCCAGCAGTTTATATAGCGGGAGGGAGCAGACCCAGTACTTC.